The 26 T cell receptor beta chains below were found in one sample sequenced in a study of T cell repertoires in cytomegalovirus infection. TCRdb re-called the reads through MiXCR, storing one row per CDR3 protein. Of under 350,000 distinct CDR3 sequences listed, roughly 9.3% are singletons. The sequencing sample was made of PBMCs. The origin of the receptors is a human donor in good health (CMV status not recorded). Some clones in this sample may be carry-over from other donors' samples.

This clonotype was seen ten or more times. This chain's CDR3 is CSARGTVNRNQQFF. The CDR3, as DNA: TGCAGTGCTAGAGGCACAGTTAACCGTAACCAGCAGTTCTTC. The J gene is TRBJ2-1, the V gene TRBV20-1; no clear D gene. The ends were cut back, 1 base at V and 11 bases at J, with 18 bases in the middle. Germline V lookup: CDR1 DFQATT, CDR2 SNEGSKA (reference sequence). CDR3 length: 14 amino acids.

The rearrangement links TRBV9 to TRBJ1-2; D uncertain. CDR1 and CDR2 (germline): SGDLS, YYNGEE. V shed 0 bases and J shed 6 bases, with 12 bases lying between them. The CDR3 length is 14 residues. The CDR3 sequence: CASSVGLGMDGYTF. As DNA, the CDR3 is TGTGCCAGCAGCGTAGGTCTCGGGATGGATGGCTACACCTTC. The variable domain in full, with the rest retrieved from reference TRBV9 and TRBJ1-2, is DSGVTQTPKHLITATGQRVTLRCSPRSGDLSVYWYQQSLDQGLQFLIQYYNGEERAKGNILERFSAQQFPDLHSELNLSSLELGDSALYFCASSVGLGMDGYTFGSGTRLTVV.

This clonotype was counted at least ten times. The gene calls are TRBV20-1 and TRBJ2-1, with 12 bases aligning to TRBD2. Looked up from germline, CDR1 is DFQATT and CDR2 is SNEGSKA (reference sequence). The CDR3 covers 18 residues. V gave up 1 base and J gave up 1 base; unmatched junction bases: 8. The CDR3 protein is CSARAASGGGRSYNEQFF. The DNA for the CDR3 is TGCAGTGCTAGAGCGGCTAGCGGGGGGGGGAGGTCCTACAATGAGCAGTTCTTC.

This clonotype was detected ten times or more. The rearrangement joins TRBV28 to TRBJ2-1; 9 bases are shared with TRBD2. The CDR3 extends over 15 amino acids. V lost 6 bases, J lost 1 base, and 4 bases stayed unmatched. The germline CDR1 and CDR2 sequences are MDHEN and SYDVKM. In DNA, the CDR3 is TGTGCCAGCAGCCGGAGCGGGGGGTCCTACAATGAGCAGTTCTTC. Its protein product is CASSRSGGSYNEQFF.

A few counts support this clonotype. V usage is TRBV12-3 or TRBV12-4 and J usage is TRBJ1-6, with 7 bases aligning to TRBD1. V was pared by 7 bases and J by 6 bases, with 9 bases of the junction left unmatched. There are 15 residues in the CDR3. The CDR3 is CASTTSGTVNSPLHF. CDR3 bases: TGTGCCAGCACCACGTCCGGGACAGTTAATTCACCCCTCCACTTT.

This chain links TRBV28 with TRBJ2-2; D ambiguous. This CDR3 is built from 14 residues. V was clipped by 6 bases and J by 6 bases, with 14 bases between them. The germline gives CDR1 MDHEN, CDR2 SYDVKM. The CDR3 protein is CASSRSVGSGELFF. The CDR3 DNA is TGTGCCAGCAGCCGGTCAGTCGGCTCCGGGGAGCTGTTTTTT.

The CDR3 nucleotides read TGTGCCAGCAGTATTTCGGGCACAGATACGCAGTATTTT. Its protein is CASSISGTDTQYF. The chain links TRBV28 to TRBJ2-3; D unclear. The ends were cut back, 5 bases at V and 1 base at J, with 7 bases in the middle. CDR1 and CDR2 from the germline V gene are MDHEN and SYDVKM. The CDR3 sequence is 13 residues long.

This clonotype was recorded at least ten times. The gene calls are TRBV28 and TRBJ1-5; TRBD1 agrees at 7 bases. With V trimmed by 6 bases and J by 2 bases, 7 bases remained unmatched. Germline V gene lookup returns CDR1 MDHEN and CDR2 SYDVKM. CDR3 length: 15 amino acids. The CDR3 DNA follows: TGTGCCAGCAGCGACAGGGTTCGGGGCAATCAGCCCCAGCATTTT. It encodes CASSDRVRGNQPQHF.

As for this clonotype: A much bigger clone sits one base away, suggesting this may be a read error. This chain uses TRBV14 with TRBJ1-1; 9 bases are shared with TRBD1. The CDR3 has 18 residues. CDR1 is SGHDN, CDR2 FVKESK, per germline. In DNA, the CDR3 is TGTGCCAGCAGCCTACGTTTCACAGGGGGCTGGAGAAACACTGAAGATTTCTTT. Protein sequence: CASSLRFTGGWRNTEDFF.

This clonotype was seen repeatedly, ten times or more. V usage is TRBV5-6 and J usage is TRBJ2-5, with TRBD2 identical over 8 bases. There are 15 residues in the CDR3. Germline V gene sequence: CDR1 SGHDT, CDR2 YYEEEE. Trimming took 2 bases from V and 2 from J; bases not matched to a gene: 5. For the CDR3, the DNA is TGTGCCAGCAGCTTTGGCCCTAGCGGGCAAGAGACCCAGTACTTC. It encodes CASSFGPSGQETQYF.

This clonotype has at least ten counts. This chain's CDR3 is CASSPDSGTSYNEQFF. CDR3 coding DNA: TGCGCCAGCAGCCCCGATAGCGGGACCTCCTACAATGAGCAGTTCTTC. This chain joins TRBV5-1 and TRBJ2-1; 8 bases agree with TRBD2. Germline V gene lookup returns CDR1 SGHRS and CDR2 YFSETQ. The trim removed 4 bases at V and 0 bases at J, leaving 6 bases unmatched. CDR3 length equals 16 residues.

There are a few counts of this clonotype. V gene TRBV29-1 combines with J gene TRBJ2-1, with TRBD1 matching over 11 bases. The CDR3 is made up of 14 amino acids. CDR1 is SQVTM and CDR2 is ANQGSEA in the germline V gene. The junction had 8 bases not matched to a gene; V was cut back by 6 bases and J by 7 bases. CDR3: CSVGWGTGGNEQFF. The CDR3 nucleotides are TGCAGCGTCGGGTGGGGGACAGGGGGAAATGAGCAGTTCTTC.

The chain combines TRBV7-9 with TRBJ1-5, with D maybe TRBD1 (6 bases). This CDR3 is 17 amino acids long. Germline V CDR1 and CDR2: SEHNR, FQNEAQ (reference sequence). V was cut by 4 bases and J by 0 bases, with 16 bases left in between. The DNA of the CDR3 is TGTGCCAGCAGCTCCCCGACAGGACCGAATAGCAATCAGCCCCAGCATTTT. Encoded protein: CASSSPTGPNSNQPQHF. Filled out from reference TRBV7-9 and TRBJ1-5, the complete variable domain reads DTGVSQNPRHKITKRGQNVTFRCDPISEHNRLYWYRQTLGQGPEFLTYFQNEAQLEKSRLLSDRFSAERPKGSFSTLEIQRTEQGDSAMYLCASSSPTGPNSNQPQHFGDGTRLSIL.

This clonotype has at least ten counts. The rearrangement uses TRBV6-5 and TRBJ2-2; D call uncertain. CDR1 and CDR2 (germline): MNHEY, SVGAGI. CDR3 size: 16 residues. Trimming took off 0 bases at V and 0 bases at J, with 8 bases between the two ends. The DNA of the CDR3 is TGTGCCAGCAGTTACTCATACAAGGCGAACACCGGGGAGCTGTTTTTT. It is translated as CASSYSYKANTGELFF.

The gene calls are TRBV29-1 and TRBJ1-1; 8 bases map to TRBD1. The V gene's germline CDR1 is SQVTM and CDR2 ANQGSEA. Unmatched junction bases numbered 5, after V lost 4 bases and J lost 1 base. The CDR3 is 14 amino acids. The CDR3 loop is CSVVRDRRNTEAFF. CDR3 DNA: TGCAGCGTTGTAAGGGACAGGAGGAACACTGAAGCTTTCTTT.

Concerning this clonotype: This may stem from a read error, because a much larger clone lies one nucleotide away. CDR3 DNA sequence: TGCAGTGCTAGTCGAGGAGCTAATAGCAATCAGCCCCAGCGTTTT. This gives the protein CSASRGANSNQPQRF. The genes are TRBV20-1 and TRBJ1-5; D gene ambiguous. Germline lookup yields CDR1 DFQATT and CDR2 SNEGSKA (reference sequence). The CDR3 length is 15 residues.

This clonotype has at least ten counts. This rearrangement joins TRBV20-1 to TRBJ2-5, with a tentative D call TRBD1 (5 bases). Trimming cost V 3 bases and J 7 bases, with 18 bases left between them. The CDR3 has 14 residues. The V gene's germline CDR1 is DFQATT and CDR2 SNEGSKA (reference sequence). Here the CDR3 reads CSARGRAAPGTQYF. CDR3 nucleotides: TGCAGTGCTAGGGGCAGGGCCGCCCCAGGGACCCAGTACTTC.

In this sample, this clonotype turned up many times. The chain has TRBV4-3 and TRBJ2-2; 7 bases line up with TRBD1. Germline V CDR1 and CDR2: LGHNA, YSLEER. V trimming: 2 bases; J trimming: 3 bases; junction bases outside the gene matches: 6. The length of the CDR3 is 16 residues. CDR3 residues: CASSQPDRVHTGELFF. In DNA, the CDR3 is TGCGCCAGCAGCCAACCAGACAGGGTGCACACCGGGGAGCTGTTTTTT.

This clonotype was found many times. The chain joins TRBV12-3 or TRBV12-4 to TRBJ2-3; D ambiguous. Deletions cut 3 bases from V and 0 bases from J, with 13 bases between. The CDR3 loop spans 16 amino acids. CDR3: CASSLQEPPSTDTQYF. CDR3 sequence (DNA): TGTGCCAGCAGTTTGCAAGAGCCACCCAGCACAGATACGCAGTATTTT.

This clonotype was seen ten or more times. The genes are TRBV5-1 and TRBJ1-2, with D tentatively TRBD1 (6 bases). Trimming took 1 base from V and 14 from J, leaving 15 bases between them. Germline loops: CDR1 SGHRS, CDR2 YFSETQ. The CDR3 consists of 12 residues. The CDR3 nucleotides read TGCGCCAGCAGCTTGACAGGGCAAGAAGGGACCTTC. Translated, it gives CASSLTGQEGTF.

This clonotype showed up many times. This chain joins TRBV7-9 and TRBJ2-5, with D hard to call. The length of the CDR3 is 13 residues. Germline V CDR1 and CDR2: SEHNR, FQNEAQ (reference sequence). V lost 0 bases, J lost 4 bases, and 6 bases lay in between. The CDR3 bases are TGTGCCAGCAGCTTAGCGCCAGCAGAGACCCAGTACTTC. Protein product: CASSLAPAETQYF.

This clonotype was seen repeatedly, ten times or more. The rearrangement uses TRBV28 and TRBJ2-4; D possibly uses TRBD1 or TRBD2 (5 bases each). CDR3 size: 15 residues. Germline assignment: CDR1 MDHEN and CDR2 SYDVKM. The V end lost 6 bases, the J end lost 11 bases, and 23 bases lay between the germline ends. Here the CDR3 reads CASSGAGTLGTLQYF. DNA for the CDR3: TGTGCCAGCAGCGGGGCCGGGACCTTAGGGACCCTTCAGTACTTC.

In its sample, this clonotype was seen many times. J is TRBJ2-1 and V is TRBV29-1, with 9 positions matching TRBD1. Trimming at V came to 0 bases and at J to 2 bases, leaving 17 bases not matched to a gene. The CDR3 spans 20 residues. Germline values: CDR1 SQVTM, CDR2 ANQGSEA. Here the CDR3 reads CSVEDLSDRGDRGPYNEQFF. CDR3 coding DNA: TGCAGCGTTGAAGATCTGTCGGACAGGGGTGACAGGGGCCCCTACAATGAGCAGTTCTTC.

This clonotype occurred many times. The V call is TRBV12-3 or TRBV12-4, the J call TRBJ2-7; 12 bases fit TRBD1. The J segment lost 7 bases and the V segment lost 6 bases, leaving 4 bases of the junction unmatched. The length of the CDR3 is 13 residues. Written as DNA, the CDR3 is TGTGCCAGCAGGGGACAGGGGGCGGAAGAGCAGTACGTC. Its translation is CASRGQGAEEQYV.

This clonotype was observed at least ten times. Here the CDR3 reads CASSSVRDMWETQYF. The CDR3 bases are TGTGCCAGCAGCAGCGTCCGGGACATGTGGGAGACCCAGTACTTC. The chain has TRBV5-4 and TRBJ2-5; TRBD1 is a possible D gene (6 bases). Germline loops: CDR1 SGHNT, CDR2 YYREEE (reference sequence). Trimming removed 4 bases from V and 5 bases from J, with 18 bases in between. The CDR3 runs to 15 residues.

Ten or more counts support this clonotype. The V call is TRBV27, the J call TRBJ2-3, with 10 bases aligning to TRBD2. CDR1 is MNHEY and CDR2 is SMNVEV in the germline V gene (reference sequence). V was pared by 7 bases and J by 3 bases, with 10 bases of the junction left unmatched. The CDR3 contains 16 residues. This CDR3 reads CASNPSGGRRTDTQYF. CDR3 bases: TGTGCCAGCAACCCTAGCGGGGGAAGGAGAACAGATACGCAGTATTTT.